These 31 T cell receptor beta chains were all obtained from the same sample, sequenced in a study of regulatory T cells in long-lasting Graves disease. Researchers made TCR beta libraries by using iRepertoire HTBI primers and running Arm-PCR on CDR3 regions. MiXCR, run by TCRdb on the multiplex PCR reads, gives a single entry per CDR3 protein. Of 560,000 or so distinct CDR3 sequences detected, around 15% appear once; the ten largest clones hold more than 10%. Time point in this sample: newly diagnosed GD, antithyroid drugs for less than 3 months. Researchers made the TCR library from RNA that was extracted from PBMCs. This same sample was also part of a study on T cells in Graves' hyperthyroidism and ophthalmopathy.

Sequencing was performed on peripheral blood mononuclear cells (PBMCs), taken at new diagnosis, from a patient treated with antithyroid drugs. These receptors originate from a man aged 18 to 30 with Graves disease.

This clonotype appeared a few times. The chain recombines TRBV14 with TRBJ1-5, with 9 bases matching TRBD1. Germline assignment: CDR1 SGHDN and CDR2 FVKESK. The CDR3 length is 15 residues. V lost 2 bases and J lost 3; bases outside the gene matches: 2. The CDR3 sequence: CASSQRQGVNQPQHF. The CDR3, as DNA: TGTGCCAGCAGCCAAAGACAGGGGGTCAATCAGCCCCAGCATTTT.

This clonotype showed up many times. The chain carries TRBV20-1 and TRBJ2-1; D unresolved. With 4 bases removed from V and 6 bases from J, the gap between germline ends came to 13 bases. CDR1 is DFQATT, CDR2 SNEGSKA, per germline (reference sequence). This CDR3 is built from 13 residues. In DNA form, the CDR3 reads TGCAGTGCTATGCAGATTCCCCCCAATGAGCAGTTCTTC. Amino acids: CSAMQIPPNEQFF.

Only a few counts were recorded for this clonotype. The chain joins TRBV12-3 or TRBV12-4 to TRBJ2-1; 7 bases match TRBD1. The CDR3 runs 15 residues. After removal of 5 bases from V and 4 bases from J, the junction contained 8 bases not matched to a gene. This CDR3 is CASSRQGGLYNEQFF. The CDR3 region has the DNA TGTGCCAGCAGTCGACAGGGTGGTTTGTACAATGAGCAGTTCTTC.

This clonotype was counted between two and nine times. This CDR3 is CASSPNSILAASTDTQYF. The CDR3 nucleotides read TGTGCCAGCAGCCCAAATAGTATACTAGCGGCTAGCACAGATACGCAGTATTTT. The chain uses TRBV9 and TRBJ2-3; 8 bases match TRBD2. Per germline, CDR1 SGDLS and CDR2 YYNGEE. V lost 4 bases and J lost 0; bases outside the gene matches: 13. CDR3 length: 18 residues.

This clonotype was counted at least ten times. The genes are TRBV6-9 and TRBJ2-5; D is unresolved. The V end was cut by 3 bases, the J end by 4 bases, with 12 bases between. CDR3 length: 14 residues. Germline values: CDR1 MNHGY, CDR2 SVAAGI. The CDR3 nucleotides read TGTGCCAGCAGTTACGGGCAGCTGAGAGAGACCCAGTACTTC. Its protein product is CASSYGQLRETQYF.

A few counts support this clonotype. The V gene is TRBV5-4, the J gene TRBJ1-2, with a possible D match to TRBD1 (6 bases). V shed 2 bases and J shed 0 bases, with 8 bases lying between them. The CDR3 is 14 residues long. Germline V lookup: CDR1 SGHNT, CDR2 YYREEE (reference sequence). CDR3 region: CASSFRGANYGYTF. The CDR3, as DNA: TGTGCCAGCAGCTTCAGGGGAGCTAACTATGGCTACACCTTC.

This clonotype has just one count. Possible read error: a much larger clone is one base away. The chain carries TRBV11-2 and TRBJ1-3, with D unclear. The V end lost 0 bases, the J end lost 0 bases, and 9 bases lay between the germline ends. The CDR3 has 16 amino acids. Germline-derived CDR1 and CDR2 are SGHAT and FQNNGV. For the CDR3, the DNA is TGTGCCAGCAGCTTAGATCAAGGCCACTCTGGAAACACCATATATTTT. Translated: CASSLDQGHSGNTIYF.

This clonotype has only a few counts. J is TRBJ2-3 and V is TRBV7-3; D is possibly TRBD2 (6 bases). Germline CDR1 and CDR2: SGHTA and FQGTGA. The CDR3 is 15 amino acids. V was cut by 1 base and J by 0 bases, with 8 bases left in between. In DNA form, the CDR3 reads TGTGCCAGCAGCTTAATGAGCGGGAGCACAGATACGCAGTATTTT. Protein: CASSLMSGSTDTQYF.

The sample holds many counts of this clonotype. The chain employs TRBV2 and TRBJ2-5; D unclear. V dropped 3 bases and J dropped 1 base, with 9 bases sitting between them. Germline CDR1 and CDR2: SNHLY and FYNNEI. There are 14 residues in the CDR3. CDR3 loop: CASSERRAQETQYF. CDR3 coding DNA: TGTGCCAGCAGTGAGCGCCGAGCCCAAGAGACCCAGTACTTC.

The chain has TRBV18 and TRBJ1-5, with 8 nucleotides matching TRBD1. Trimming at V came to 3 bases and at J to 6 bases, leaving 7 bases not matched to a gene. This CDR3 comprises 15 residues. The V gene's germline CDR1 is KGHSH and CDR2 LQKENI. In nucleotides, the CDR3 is TGTGCCAGCTCACCTGCGGACAGGGCGGGTCAGCCCCAGCATTTT. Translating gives CASSPADRAGQPQHF.

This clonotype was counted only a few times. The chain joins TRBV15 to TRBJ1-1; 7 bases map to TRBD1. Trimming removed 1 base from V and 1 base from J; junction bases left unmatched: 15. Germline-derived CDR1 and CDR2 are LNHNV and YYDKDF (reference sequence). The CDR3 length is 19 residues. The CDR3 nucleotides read TGTGCCACCAGCAGAGTTCCATGGGACAGCCAAGTGGGGAACACTGAAGCTTTCTTT. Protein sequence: CATSRVPWDSQVGNTEAFF. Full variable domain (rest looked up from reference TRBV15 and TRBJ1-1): DAMVIQNPRYQVTQFGKPVTLSCSQTLNHNVMYWYQQKSSQAPKLLFHYYDKDFNNEADTPDNFQSRRPNTSFCFLDIRSPGLGDTAMYLCATSRVPWDSQVGNTEAFFGQGTRLTVV.

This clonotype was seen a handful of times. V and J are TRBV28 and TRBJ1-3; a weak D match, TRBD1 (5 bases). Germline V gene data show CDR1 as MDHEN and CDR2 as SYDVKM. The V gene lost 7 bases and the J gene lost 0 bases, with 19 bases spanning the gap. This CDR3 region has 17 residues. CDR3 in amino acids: CASTHPGDANSGNTIYF. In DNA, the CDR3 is TGTGCCAGCACTCACCCGGGGGACGCCAACTCTGGAAACACCATATATTTT.

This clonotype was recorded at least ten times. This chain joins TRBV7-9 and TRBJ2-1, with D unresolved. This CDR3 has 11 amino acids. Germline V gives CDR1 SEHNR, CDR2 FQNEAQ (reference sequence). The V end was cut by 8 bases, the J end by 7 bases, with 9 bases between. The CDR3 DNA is TGTGCCAGCTCACCACAAAATGAGCAGTTCTTC. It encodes CASSPQNEQFF.

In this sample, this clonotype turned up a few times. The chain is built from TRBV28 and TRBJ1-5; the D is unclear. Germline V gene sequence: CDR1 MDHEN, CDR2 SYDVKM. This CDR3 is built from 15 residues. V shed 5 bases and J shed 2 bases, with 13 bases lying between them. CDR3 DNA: TGTGCCAGCAGTGCCACGCCAGGAGGCAATCAGCCCCAGCATTTT. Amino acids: CASSATPGGNQPQHF.

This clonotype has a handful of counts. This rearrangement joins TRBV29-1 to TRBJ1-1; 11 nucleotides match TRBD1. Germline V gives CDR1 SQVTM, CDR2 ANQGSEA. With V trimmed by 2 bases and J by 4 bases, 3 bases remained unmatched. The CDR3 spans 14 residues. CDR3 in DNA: TGCAGCGTTGAAATCGGGACAGGGGGCACTGAAGCTTTCTTT. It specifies CSVEIGTGGTEAFF.

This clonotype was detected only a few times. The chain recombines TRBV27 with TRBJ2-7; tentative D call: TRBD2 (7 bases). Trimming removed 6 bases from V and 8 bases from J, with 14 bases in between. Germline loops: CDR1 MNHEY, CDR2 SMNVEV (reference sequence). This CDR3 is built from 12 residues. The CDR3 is CASRGGGEKQYF. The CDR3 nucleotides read TGTGCCAGCAGGGGAGGGGGGGAAAAGCAGTACTTC.

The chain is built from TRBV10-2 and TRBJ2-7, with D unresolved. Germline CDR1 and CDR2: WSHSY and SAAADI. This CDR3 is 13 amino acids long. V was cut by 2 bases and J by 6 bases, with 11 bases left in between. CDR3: CASSEGSGLEQYF. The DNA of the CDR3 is TGCGCCAGCAGTGAGGGGTCAGGCCTCGAGCAGTACTTC.

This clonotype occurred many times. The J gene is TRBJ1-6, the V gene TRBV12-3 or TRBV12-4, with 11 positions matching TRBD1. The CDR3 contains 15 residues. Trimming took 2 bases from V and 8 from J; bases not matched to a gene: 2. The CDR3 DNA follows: TGTGCCAGCAGTTTACGGACAGGGGGCGATTCACCCCTCCACTTT. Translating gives CASSLRTGGDSPLHF.

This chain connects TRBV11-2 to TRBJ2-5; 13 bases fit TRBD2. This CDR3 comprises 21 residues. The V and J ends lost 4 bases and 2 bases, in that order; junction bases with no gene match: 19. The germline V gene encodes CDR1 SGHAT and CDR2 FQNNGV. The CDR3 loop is CASSSVQGITSGRADQETQYF. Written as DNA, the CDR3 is TGTGCCAGCAGCTCCGTGCAGGGTATAACTAGCGGGAGGGCCGATCAAGAGACCCAGTACTTC.

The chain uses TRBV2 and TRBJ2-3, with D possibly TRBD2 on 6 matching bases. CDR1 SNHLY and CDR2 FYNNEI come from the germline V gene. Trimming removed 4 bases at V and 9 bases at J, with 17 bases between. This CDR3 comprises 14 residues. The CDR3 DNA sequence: TGTGCCAGCAGTGGGGTGCGGGGAAAGGGGACGCAGTATTTT. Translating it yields CASSGVRGKGTQYF.

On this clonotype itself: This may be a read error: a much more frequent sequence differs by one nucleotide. Here the CDR3 DNA reads TGTGCCAGCGGGGACAGGGTCTACGAGCAGTTCTTC. This gives the protein CASGDRVYEQFF. V is TRBV6-1 and J is TRBJ2-1; 9 nucleotides match TRBD1. This CDR3 comprises 12 residues. CDR1 is MNHNS and CDR2 is SASEGT in the germline V gene. Trimming at V came to 8 bases and at J to 10 bases, leaving 6 bases not matched to a gene.

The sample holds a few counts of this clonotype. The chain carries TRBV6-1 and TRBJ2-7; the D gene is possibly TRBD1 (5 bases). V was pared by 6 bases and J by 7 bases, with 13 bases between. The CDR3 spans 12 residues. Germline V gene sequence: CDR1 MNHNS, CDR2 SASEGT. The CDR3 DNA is TGTGCCAGCAGGTCCTACAAGGGGGAGCAGTACTTC. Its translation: CASRSYKGEQYF.

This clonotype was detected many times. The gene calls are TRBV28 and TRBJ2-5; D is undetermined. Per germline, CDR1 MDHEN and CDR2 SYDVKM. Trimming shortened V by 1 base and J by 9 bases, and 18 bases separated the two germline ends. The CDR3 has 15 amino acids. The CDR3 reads CASSLSSDRLKPQYF. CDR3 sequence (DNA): TGTGCCAGCAGTTTATCTTCGGACCGTCTTAAGCCCCAGTACTTC.

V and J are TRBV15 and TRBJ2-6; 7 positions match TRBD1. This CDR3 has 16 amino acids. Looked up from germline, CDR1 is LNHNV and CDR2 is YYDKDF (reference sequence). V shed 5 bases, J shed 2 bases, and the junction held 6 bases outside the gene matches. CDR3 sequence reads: CATSVRTGAGANVLTF. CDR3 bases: TGTGCCACCAGCGTTCGTACAGGGGCTGGGGCCAACGTCCTGACTTTC.

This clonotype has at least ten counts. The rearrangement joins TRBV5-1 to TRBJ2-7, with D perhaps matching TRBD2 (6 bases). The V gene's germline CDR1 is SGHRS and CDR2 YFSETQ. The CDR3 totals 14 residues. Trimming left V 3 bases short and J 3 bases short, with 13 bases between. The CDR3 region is CASSWGVRDYEQYF. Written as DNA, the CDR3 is TGCGCCAGCAGCTGGGGGGTTCGGGACTACGAGCAGTACTTC.

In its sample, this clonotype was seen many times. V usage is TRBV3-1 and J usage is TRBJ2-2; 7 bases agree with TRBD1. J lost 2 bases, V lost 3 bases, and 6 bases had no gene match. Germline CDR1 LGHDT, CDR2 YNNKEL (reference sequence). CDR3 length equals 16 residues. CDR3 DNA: TGTGCCAGCAGCCACCCGACAGGGTTTAACACCGGGGAGCTGTTTTTT. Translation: CASSHPTGFNTGELFF.

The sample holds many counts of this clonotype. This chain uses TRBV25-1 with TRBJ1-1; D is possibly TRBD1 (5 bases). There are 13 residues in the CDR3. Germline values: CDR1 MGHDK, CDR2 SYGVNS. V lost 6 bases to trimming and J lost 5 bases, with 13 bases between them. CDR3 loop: CASREGLGTEAFF. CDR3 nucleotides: TGTGCCAGCAGGGAGGGACTAGGGACTGAAGCTTTCTTT.

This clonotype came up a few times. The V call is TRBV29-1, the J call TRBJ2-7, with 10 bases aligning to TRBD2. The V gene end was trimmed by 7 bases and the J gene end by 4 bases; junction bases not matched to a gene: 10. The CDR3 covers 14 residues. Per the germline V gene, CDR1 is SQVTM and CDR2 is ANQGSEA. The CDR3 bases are TGCAGCGGGACTTCCGGGACTAGCGTTTACGAGCAGTACTTC. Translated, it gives CSGTSGTSVYEQYF.

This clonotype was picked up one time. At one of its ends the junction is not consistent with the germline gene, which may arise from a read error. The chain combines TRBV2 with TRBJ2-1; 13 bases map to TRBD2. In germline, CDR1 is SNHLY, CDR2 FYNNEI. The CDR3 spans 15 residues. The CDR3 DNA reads TGTACCAGCAGAGGTACTAGCGGGAGGGGATATGAGCAGTTCTTC. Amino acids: CTSRGTSGRGYEQFF. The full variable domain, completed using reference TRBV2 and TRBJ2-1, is EPEVTQTPSHQVTQMGQEVILRCVPISNHLYFYWYRQILGQKVEFLVSFYNNEISEKSEIFDDQFSVERPDGSNFTLKIRSTKLEDSAMYFCTSRGTSGRGYEQFFGPGTRLTVL.

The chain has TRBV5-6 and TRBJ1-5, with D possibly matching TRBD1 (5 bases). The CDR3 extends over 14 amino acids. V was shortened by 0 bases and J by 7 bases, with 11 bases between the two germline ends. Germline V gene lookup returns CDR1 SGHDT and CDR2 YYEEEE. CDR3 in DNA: TGTGCCAGCAGCTTGGGCCGGGGGGAACAGCCCCAGCATTTT. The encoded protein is CASSLGRGEQPQHF. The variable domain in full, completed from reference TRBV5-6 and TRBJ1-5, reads DAGVTQSPTHLIKTRGQQVTLRCSPKSGHDTVSWYQQALGQGPQFIFQYYEEEERQRGNFPDRFSGHQFPNYSSELNVNALLLGDSALYLCASSLGRGEQPQHFGDGTRLSIL.

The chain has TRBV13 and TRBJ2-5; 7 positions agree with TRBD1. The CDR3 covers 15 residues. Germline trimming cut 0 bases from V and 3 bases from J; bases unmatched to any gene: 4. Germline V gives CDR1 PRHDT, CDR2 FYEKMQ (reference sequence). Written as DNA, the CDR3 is TGTGCCAGCAGCTTAGGGGGACAGTTAGAAGAGACCCAGTACTTC. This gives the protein CASSLGGQLEETQYF.